This T cell receptor beta chain was found in a study of identical twins. Points from the study as a whole: Conclusions were based on cross-sectional statistical analysis, without following the same donors. Memory repertoires lacked the insertion deficit that abundant cord blood beta clonotypes showed.

This clonotype has at least ten counts. What it binds is unknown. A single record per CDR3 protein comes from TCRdb applying MiXCR to the 5' RACE reads. The profile shows 700,000 or so distinct CDR3 sequences, 8.6% of them singletons. These data were likewise used in another study, on yellow fever vaccine responses in identical twins.

This clonotype was sampled from a woman aged 18 to 35 in good health. The sequencing sample was made of PBMCs.

The CDR3 sequence: CASSHGGATYEQYF. DNA of the CDR3: TGTGCCAGCAGCCATGGCGGGGCGACCTACGAGCAGTACTTC. This chain connects TRBV3-1 to TRBJ2-7; perhaps TRBD2 as D (6 bases). The V and J ends lost 3 bases and 2 bases respectively, with 11 bases between them. Per the germline V gene, CDR1 is LGHDT and CDR2 is YNNKEL (reference sequence). The CDR3 extends over 14 amino acids.